The 15 T cell receptor beta chains given below trace back to one sample, sequenced in a study of blood T cell repertoires in COVID-19. The data were produced by immunoSEQ multiplex PCR, yet TCRdb's version contains in-frame clones alone and is incomplete. Of 210,000 or so clones listed, almost 85% are singletons. The sequenced sample was peripheral blood. The receptors here all came from a woman between 45 and 60 years old with active or convalescent COVID-19.

The chain employs TRBV27 and TRBJ1-4; a weak D match, TRBD1 (5 bases). The germline V gene has CDR1 MNHEY and CDR2 SMNVEV (reference sequence). The germline V and J ends were trimmed by 1 base and 3 bases, with 9 bases remaining between them. The CDR3 sequence is 15 residues long. CDR3 region: CASSLWGLPNEKLFF. The CDR3 DNA sequence: TGTGCCAGCAGTTTATGGGGACTGCCTAATGAAAAACTGTTTTTT.

In its sample, this clone was seen once. The chain links TRBV18 to TRBJ2-7; D is possibly TRBD1 (6 bases). The ends were cut back, 0 bases at V and 3 bases at J, with 9 bases in the middle. Looked up from germline, CDR1 is KGHSH and CDR2 is LQKENI. This CDR3 is 14 amino acids long. The CDR3 spells CASSPPGADYEQYV. The CDR3 region has the DNA TGTGCCAGCTCACCACCGGGGGCCGACTACGAGCAGTACGTC.

The rearrangement joins TRBV18 to TRBJ2-7, with D perhaps matching TRBD2 (5 bases). Trimming stripped 3 bases from V and 7 bases from J, with 13 bases between. There are 13 residues in the CDR3. Germline CDR1 is KGHSH and CDR2 is LQKENI. The DNA of the CDR3 is TGTGCCAGCTCACCTGGCGTCGGGGTGGAGCAGTACTTC. It is translated as CASSPGVGVEQYF.

The chain couples TRBV4-1 to TRBJ2-1, with a weak D call TRBD2 (5 bases). Germline values: CDR1 MGHRA, CDR2 YSYEKL. Trimming pared 1 base from V and 3 bases from J, leaving 10 bases between. The CDR3 sequence is 15 residues long. This CDR3 is CASSQGHGGYNEQFF. The CDR3 DNA is TGCGCCAGCAGCCAAGGGCATGGAGGCTACAATGAGCAGTTCTTC.

The V and J genes are TRBV11-1 and TRBJ2-1, with 8 bases aligning to TRBD1. This CDR3 has 15 residues. Germline CDR1 is SGHAT and CDR2 is FQDESV (reference sequence). V shed 4 bases and J 7 bases; nucleotides not matched to a gene: 9. As DNA, the CDR3 is TGTGCCAGCAGCTCTGACAGGGGTCATGGTAATGAGCAGTTCTTC. Amino acid sequence: CASSSDRGHGNEQFF.

The chain carries TRBV27 and TRBJ2-1, with 8 bases lining up with TRBD1. The CDR3 spans 14 residues. The V gene's germline CDR1 is MNHEY and CDR2 SMNVEV (reference sequence). The trim removed 8 bases at V and 2 bases at J, leaving 5 bases unmatched. CDR3 in amino acids: CASCPQGAYNEQFF. Written as DNA, the CDR3 is TGTGCCAGCTGCCCACAGGGGGCCTACAATGAGCAGTTCTTC.

The CDR3 spells CASSEGGRTTGELFF. CDR3 nucleotide sequence: TGTGCCAGCAGTGAGGGTGGCCGAACGACCGGGGAGCTGTTTTTT. The V call is TRBV28, the J call TRBJ2-2, with a possible D match to TRBD2 (5 bases). V was trimmed by 5 bases and J by 5 bases, leaving 15 bases between them. There are 15 residues in the CDR3. CDR1 is MDHEN and CDR2 is SYDVKM in the germline V gene. The full variable domain, in which reference TRBV28 and TRBJ2-2 provide the parts outside the CDR3, is DVKVTQSSRYLVKRTGEKVFLECVQDMDHENMFWYRQDPGLGLRLIYFSYDVKMKEKGDIPEGYSVSREKKERFSLILESASTNQTSMYLCASSEGGRTTGELFFGEGSRLTVL.

V usage is TRBV28 and J usage is TRBJ1-5; tentatively, D is TRBD1 (5 bases). Germline V gene sequence: CDR1 MDHEN, CDR2 SYDVKM. The CDR3 is made up of 17 amino acids. The V and J ends lost 3 bases and 0 bases respectively, with 15 bases between them. Here the CDR3 DNA reads TGTGCCAGCAGTTTTGGGGGGGAATCTTATAGCAATCAGCCCCAGCATTTT. It yields the protein CASSFGGESYSNQPQHF.

This chain uses TRBV9 with TRBJ2-7, with 12 bases aligning to TRBD2. CDR3 length: 16 amino acids. Germline CDR1 reads SGDLS; CDR2 reads YYNGEE. The V gene end was trimmed by 4 bases and the J gene end by 2 bases; junction bases not matched to a gene: 7. The CDR3 is CASSTPLAGGTYEQYF. CDR3 sequence (DNA): TGTGCCAGCAGCACACCCCTAGCGGGAGGGACCTACGAGCAGTACTTC.

In this sample, this clone turned up once. V usage is TRBV5-6 and J usage is TRBJ1-5, with TRBD1 identical over 7 bases. The CDR3 totals 15 residues. V gave up 3 bases and J gave up 1 base; unmatched junction bases: 4. Germline V gives CDR1 SGHDT, CDR2 YYEEEE. DNA of the CDR3: TGTGCCAGCAGCTCGTCGACAGGGAGCAATCAGCCCCAGCATTTT. Residues: CASSSSTGSNQPQHF.

This rearrangement joins TRBV2 to TRBJ1-1, with D possibly matching TRBD1 (5 bases). Trimming took off 10 bases at V and 3 bases at J, with 9 bases between the two ends. Per germline, CDR1 SNHLY and CDR2 FYNNEI. The CDR3 totals 11 residues. This CDR3 is CAKAGYTEAFF. CDR3 sequence (DNA): TGTGCCAAGGCAGGGTACACTGAAGCTTTCTTT.

The count of this clone is one. J is TRBJ2-1 and V is TRBV29-1; TRBD2 agrees at 9 bases. CDR3 size: 13 residues. Germline CDR1 and CDR2: SQVTM and ANQGSEA. Losses at the gene ends were 6 bases for V and 7 bases for J; bases not matched to a gene: 7. The CDR3 DNA reads as TGCAGCGTGACAGGACTAGCGCAGAATGAGCAGTTCTTC. This codes for CSVTGLAQNEQFF.

This clone was found a few times. This chain links TRBV30 with TRBJ1-2; 12 bases align to TRBD1. Trimming removed 4 bases from V and 5 bases from J; junction bases left unmatched: 5. This CDR3 is 14 amino acids long. Per the germline V gene, CDR1 is GTSNPN and CDR2 is SVGIG (reference sequence). The CDR3 DNA follows: TGTGCCTGGACCTGGGGACAGGGGGCATATGGCTACACCTTC. Protein product: CAWTWGQGAYGYTF.

The chain uses TRBV7-2 and TRBJ2-1; unclear D gene. The germline V gene encodes CDR1 SGHTA and CDR2 FQGNSA. This CDR3 comprises 12 residues. The ends were cut back, 5 bases at V and 7 bases at J, with 9 bases in the middle. The CDR3 sequence: CASSKLVNEQFF. The CDR3 DNA sequence: TGTGCCAGCAGCAAACTGGTTAATGAGCAGTTCTTC.

This clone has just a few counts. This chain joins TRBV29-1 and TRBJ2-1; 10 positions agree with TRBD2. From germline, CDR1 is SQVTM and CDR2 ANQGSEA. CDR3 size: 16 residues. J gave up 7 bases and V 4 bases, and 13 bases lay outside the gene matches. CDR3 DNA sequence: TGCAGCGTTGTGGAGAGAGCGGGAGGGCCACGGAATGAGCAGTTCTTC. It specifies CSVVERAGGPRNEQFF.